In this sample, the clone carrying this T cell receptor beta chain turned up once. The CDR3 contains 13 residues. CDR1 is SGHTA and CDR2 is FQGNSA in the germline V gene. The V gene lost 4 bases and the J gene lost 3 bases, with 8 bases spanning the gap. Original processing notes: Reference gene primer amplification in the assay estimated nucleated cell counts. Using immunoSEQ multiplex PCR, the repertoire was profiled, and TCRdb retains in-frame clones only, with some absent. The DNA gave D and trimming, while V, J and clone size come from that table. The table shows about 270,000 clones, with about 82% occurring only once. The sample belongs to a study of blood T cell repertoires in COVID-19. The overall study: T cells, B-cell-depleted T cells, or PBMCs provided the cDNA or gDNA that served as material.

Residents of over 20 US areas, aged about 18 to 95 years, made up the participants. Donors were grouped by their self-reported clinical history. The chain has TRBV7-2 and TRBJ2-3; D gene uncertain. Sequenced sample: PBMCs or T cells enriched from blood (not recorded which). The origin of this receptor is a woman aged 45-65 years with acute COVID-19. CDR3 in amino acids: CASSSPQTDTQYF. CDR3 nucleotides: TGTGCCAGCAGCTCCCCGCAGACAGATACGCAGTATTTT.